The 8 T cell receptor beta chains below come from one sample, sequenced in a study of regulatory T cells in long-lasting Graves disease. Through Arm-PCR of CDR3 regions and iRepertoire HTBI primers, TCR beta libraries were built. TCRdb recomputed calls from the multiplex PCR reads with MiXCR, one row per CDR3 protein. The data contain hundreds of thousands of distinct CDR3 sequences, approximately 16% of them singletons. Time point denoted: newly diagnosed GD, antithyroid drugs for less than 3 months. The TCR library was made from RNA extracted from PBMCs. These data also formed part of another study, on T cells in Graves' hyperthyroidism and ophthalmopathy.

The starting material was peripheral blood mononuclear cells (PBMCs), obtained at new diagnosis, from a patient treated with antithyroid drugs. The receptors originated from a man between 18 and 29 years old with Graves disease.

Notes on this clonotype: A junction boundary mismatches the germline segment, possibly from a read error. The chain combines TRBV5-1 with TRBJ2-1; possible D gene TRBD2, 7 bases. Germline V gives CDR1 SGHRS, CDR2 YFSETQ. This CDR3 has 17 residues. The CDR3 DNA reads as TGCGCCAGCAGCTTCTCTTTCCGCGCGGGGGCCTACAATAAGCAGTTCTTC. Translating gives CASSFSFRAGAYNKQFF.

The sample holds a few counts of this clonotype. This chain's CDR3 is CASSLGSGTGYGYTF. CDR3 nucleotides: TGTGCCAGCTCACTTGGCTCCGGGACAGGCTATGGCTACACCTTC. This chain joins TRBV18 and TRBJ1-2, with 8 positions matching TRBD1. CDR1 and CDR2 (germline): KGHSH, LQKENI. This CDR3 is 15 amino acids long. V was pared by 4 bases and J by 4 bases, with 8 bases of the junction left unmatched.

This clonotype was observed at least ten times. The chain links TRBV10-3 to TRBJ2-1, with 9 bases that match TRBD1. This CDR3 has 16 residues. Germline CDR1 ENHRY, CDR2 SYGVKD. V dropped 2 bases and J dropped 6; count of bases not matched to a gene: 8. The CDR3 protein is CAISEPGTGISNEQFF. Here the CDR3 DNA reads TGTGCCATCAGTGAGCCCGGGACAGGGATCTCCAATGAGCAGTTCTTC.

This chain uses TRBV29-1 with TRBJ2-7, with 9 bases lining up with TRBD2. CDR3 size: 14 residues. CDR1 SQVTM and CDR2 ANQGSEA come from the germline V gene. V gave up 4 bases and J gave up 0 bases; unmatched junction bases: 4. The CDR3 spells CSVGGREGSYEQYF. The CDR3 DNA is TGCAGCGTTGGAGGGCGGGAGGGCTCCTACGAGCAGTACTTC.

This clonotype was counted many times. The rearrangement uses TRBV20-1 and TRBJ2-3, with D tentatively TRBD2 (6 bases). Trimming stripped 1 base from V and 3 bases from J, with 17 bases between. The CDR3 consists of 16 residues. CDR1 and CDR2 (germline): DFQATT, SNEGSKA (reference sequence). This CDR3 is CSARVAGSVLTDTQYF. CDR3 nucleotides: TGCAGTGCTAGAGTTGCGGGGTCGGTCTTAACAGATACGCAGTATTTT.

About this clonotype: A junction boundary mismatches the germline segment, possibly from a read error. The chain has TRBV12-3 or TRBV12-4 and TRBJ2-6, with TRBD1 matching over 9 bases. The CDR3 totals 17 residues. DNA for the CDR3: TGTGCCAGCAGCACCGGGACAGGGTACTCTGAGGCCAACGTCCTGACTTTC. Translated: CASSTGTGYSEANVLTF.

The V call is TRBV27, the J call TRBJ1-4; 10 bases are a match to TRBD1. The V gene's germline CDR1 is MNHEY and CDR2 SMNVEV (reference sequence). J was trimmed by 5 bases and V by 1 base; bases with no gene match: 4. CDR3 length: 16 residues. The CDR3 is CASSLLGTGENEKLFF. Here the CDR3 DNA reads TGTGCCAGCAGTTTATTGGGGACAGGGGAGAATGAAAAACTGTTTTTT.

The J gene is TRBJ1-6, the V gene TRBV7-2, with D hard to call. Germline CDR1 and CDR2: SGHTA and FQGNSA. CDR3 length: 14 residues. V shed 6 bases and J shed 0 bases, with 6 bases lying between them. CDR3 in amino acids: CASRRSSYNSPLHF. Here the CDR3 DNA reads TGTGCCAGCAGAAGGAGCTCCTATAATTCACCCCTCCACTTT. The variable domain in full, with the rest retrieved from reference TRBV7-2 and TRBJ1-6, is GAGVSQSPSNKVTEKGKDVELRCDPISGHTALYWYRQSLGQGLEFLIYFQGNSAPDKSGLPSDRFSAERTGGSVSTLTIQRTQQEDSAVYLCASRRSSYNSPLHFGNGTRLTVT.